This T cell receptor (beta chain) was sequenced during a study of tumor-infiltrating lymphocytes in oesophageal squamous cell carcinoma. This CDR3 contains 16 residues. Deletions cut 5 bases from V and 4 bases from J, with 18 bases between. Germline loops: CDR1 SGHTA, CDR2 FQGNSA. In its sample, this clonotype ranks as medium-sized. A single record per CDR3 protein comes from TCRdb applying MiXCR to the PCR reads. Here the sample spans about 24,000 distinct CDR3 sequences, about two fifths being singletons. The specimen sequenced was esophageal tumor tissue. The sequence was collected from a male donor with esophageal squamous cell carcinoma. V is TRBV7-2 and J is TRBJ2-1; D not certain. The CDR3 region has the DNA TGTGCCAGCAGCCAGGTTTGGAGCTCACGGTACAATGAGCAGTTCTTC. Its translation is CASSQVWSSRYNEQFF.